This T cell receptor (beta chain) was sequenced for a study of blood T cells in healthy people across ages. In germline, CDR1 is SGHRS, CDR2 YFSETQ. The CDR3 is 13 amino acids. With respect to this clonotype: A much larger clone lies one base from this, so it may be a read error.

For the second PCR, which ran for about 6 to 11 cycles, a sample-barcoded 5' primer and a J-beta primer mix were used. TCRdb re-derived calls from the 5' RACE reads in MiXCR, one entry per CDR3 protein. The table records 500,000 to 700,000 distinct CDR3 sequences, about 30% of them present only once. V usage is TRBV5-1 and J usage is TRBJ1-2, with TRBD1 matching over 8 bases. Sample: blood. This clonotype was obtained from an elderly woman in good health. The DNA of the CDR3 is TGCGCCAGCGGCTTTGAGGGGGACAGGGGCTACACCTTC. This translates into CASGFEGDRGYTF.